Each of the 25 T cell receptor beta chains below was sequenced from the same sample in a study of T cell changes during pregnancy in multiple sclerosis. Repertoires were generated with immunoSEQ multiplex PCR, while TCRdb's copy carries only in-frame clones and drops some. The repertoire includes under 65,000 clones, roughly nine tenths of them detected once, and more than 2.5% sits in the top ten. This material consisted of peripheral blood, taken in the first trimester of pregnancy. All receptors derive from a female donor in good health, enrolled as a control in a pregnancy study.

This clone was found many times. The V gene is TRBV4-1, the J gene TRBJ1-5; TRBD1 matches 7 bases. The germline CDR1 and CDR2 sequences are MGHRA and YSYEKL. The CDR3 sequence is 15 residues long. V dropped 2 bases and J dropped 7; count of bases not matched to a gene: 8. CDR3 sequence reads: CASSQTRQGGQPQHF. In DNA form, the CDR3 reads TGCGCCAGCAGCCAAACCCGACAGGGTGGGCAGCCCCAGCATTTT.

The chain links TRBV29-1 to TRBJ2-7; TRBD1 aligns across 9 bases. In germline, CDR1 is SQVTM, CDR2 ANQGSEA. This CDR3 contains 16 residues. Trimming removed 4 bases from V and 0 bases from J; junction bases left unmatched: 10. The CDR3 nucleotides read TGCAGCGTTGCGGGCCCGACAGGGGGTAGCTCCTACGAGCAGTACTTC. Its translation is CSVAGPTGGSSYEQYF.

The J gene is TRBJ1-2, the V gene TRBV29-1, with D unresolved. In germline, CDR1 is SQVTM, CDR2 ANQGSEA. V was clipped by 6 bases and J by 0 bases, with 5 bases between them. The CDR3 covers 11 residues. The CDR3 DNA is TGCAGCGTGAGGGCTAACTATGGCTACACCTTC. Translated: CSVRANYGYTF.

The CDR3 reads CASSLGTGRTGELFF. CDR3 nucleotides: TGTGCCAGCAGCTTGGGGACAGGGAGGACCGGGGAGCTGTTTTTT. V is TRBV5-6 and J is TRBJ2-2, with 8 bases identical to TRBD1. The ends lost 0 bases at V and 5 bases at J; junction bases unmatched: 3. Germline V gives CDR1 SGHDT, CDR2 YYEEEE. The CDR3 is 15 residues long.

This rearrangement joins TRBV11-3 to TRBJ1-1; D might be TRBD1 (5 bases). Between the trimmed V and J ends, which lost 3 bases and 6 bases, there was a span of 11 bases. The length of the CDR3 is 13 residues. CDR1 and CDR2 from the germline V gene are SGHNT and YENEEA. This CDR3 reads CASSFLRVPEAFF. The CDR3 nucleotides are TGTGCCAGCAGCTTCCTCAGGGTCCCTGAAGCTTTCTTT.

The rearrangement links TRBV7-2 to TRBJ1-4; TRBD1 agrees at 11 bases. Germline V gene lookup returns CDR1 SGHTA and CDR2 FQGNSA. Trimming took 5 bases from V and 7 from J; bases not matched to a gene: 3. The CDR3 sequence is 14 residues long. The chain's CDR3 is CASSQGQGVEKLFF. DNA of the CDR3: TGTGCCAGCAGCCAGGGACAGGGGGTTGAAAAACTGTTTTTT.

As regards this clone: This CDR3 fails to terminate in the conserved phenylalanine or tryptophan, so it likely reflects a read error. It is unclear where the CDR3 begins or ends on the DNA, so no DNA is shown, and the CDR3 is as TCRdb lists it. The chain uses TRBV5-6 and TRBJ2-7; the D segment call TRBD1 is taken from the table without a DNA check. Germline V gives CDR1 SGHDT, CDR2 YYEEEE. The CDR3 adds up to 12 amino acids, both ends counted. The CDR3 loop is CASSAGTGGASL.

The chain joins TRBV27 to TRBJ2-7; D is perhaps TRBD1 (6 bases). Trimming removed 3 bases from V and 3 bases from J, with 15 bases in between. Germline CDR1 is MNHEY and CDR2 is SMNVEV (reference sequence). This CDR3 has 15 amino acids. Here the CDR3 reads CASSFTGQAYYEQYF. CDR3 in DNA: TGTGCCAGCAGTTTCACGGGACAAGCATACTACGAGCAGTACTTC.

This clone appeared a few times. V gene TRBV11-3 combines with J gene TRBJ2-1; TRBD2 might be the D (5 bases). The CDR3 consists of 15 residues. The V gene's germline CDR1 is SGHNT and CDR2 YENEEA. V gave up 5 bases and J gave up 0 bases, with 11 bases separating them. CDR3 DNA sequence: TGTGCCAGCAGCCCCTCACGGGGCTCCTACAATGAGCAGTTCTTC. Translating it yields CASSPSRGSYNEQFF. The full variable domain, with the rest looked up from reference TRBV11-3 and TRBJ2-1, is EAGVVQSPRYKIIEKKQPVAFWCNPISGHNTLYWYLQNLGQGPELLIRYENEEAVDDSQLPKDRFSAERLKGVDSTLKIQPAELGDSAVYLCASSPSRGSYNEQFFGPGTRLTVL.

The gene calls are TRBV7-3 and TRBJ1-5; 10 bases match TRBD1. The CDR3 length is 13 residues. Germline V lookup: CDR1 SGHTA, CDR2 FQGTGA. Losses at the gene ends were 3 bases for V and 7 bases for J; bases not matched to a gene: 0. The CDR3 sequence is CASSLDRGQPQHF. The CDR3 nucleotides read TGTGCCAGCAGCTTGGACAGGGGGCAGCCCCAGCATTTT.

The chain has TRBV28 and TRBJ1-2, with D possibly TRBD1 on 6 matching bases. The CDR3 runs to 13 residues. V lost 7 bases and J lost 10, with 19 bases in between. CDR1 MDHEN and CDR2 SYDVKM come from the germline V gene. The CDR3 sequence is CASTPQGLGYYTF. The CDR3 nucleotides read TGTGCCAGCACCCCCCAGGGGTTAGGTTACTACACCTTC.

This clone was seen only once. The J gene is TRBJ2-2, the V gene TRBV6-6; tentative D call: TRBD2 (5 bases). Trimming shortened V by 10 bases and J by 0 bases, and 12 bases separated the two germline ends. This CDR3 is 14 amino acids long. Germline CDR1 is MNHNY and CDR2 is SVGAGI (reference sequence). For the CDR3, the DNA is TGTGCCATCAAGGAGGAGACGAACACCGGGGAGCTGTTTTTT. This gives the protein CAIKEETNTGELFF.

The chain uses TRBV11-2 and TRBJ2-3; no clear D gene. Germline CDR1 SGHAT, CDR2 FQNNGV. CDR3 length equals 16 residues. The V end lost 0 bases, the J end lost 3 bases, and 13 bases lay between the germline ends. CDR3 region: CASSLELIFSTDTQYF. The DNA for the CDR3 is TGTGCCAGCAGCTTAGAGTTGATTTTTAGTACAGATACGCAGTATTTT.

This chain links TRBV27 with TRBJ2-1; no clear D gene. Germline loops: CDR1 MNHEY, CDR2 SMNVEV (reference sequence). This CDR3 spans 11 amino acids. Deletions cut 6 bases from V and 4 bases from J, with 4 bases between. CDR3 loop: CASSLYNEQFF. The CDR3 DNA follows: TGTGCCAGCAGCCTGTACAATGAGCAGTTCTTC.

This clone was counted once. The chain carries TRBV5-1 and TRBJ2-1; 8 positions match TRBD2. Germline V gene data show CDR1 as SGHRS and CDR2 as YFSETQ. V trimming: 0 bases; J trimming: 6 bases; junction bases outside the gene matches: 2. The CDR3 length is 14 residues. The CDR3 reads CASSLGTSSNEQFF. The CDR3 region has the DNA TGCGCCAGCAGCTTGGGGACTAGCAGCAATGAGCAGTTCTTC.

This rearrangement joins TRBV7-2 to TRBJ2-1; TRBD2 aligns across 8 bases. Trimming removed 4 bases from V and 15 bases from J; junction bases left unmatched: 11. There are 13 residues in the CDR3. The germline CDR1 and CDR2 sequences are SGHTA and FQGNSA. CDR3 protein: CASSSPGREVPFF. In DNA form, the CDR3 reads TGTGCCAGCAGCTCTCCCGGGCGGGAGGTTCCGTTCTTC. The full variable domain, in which reference TRBV7-2 and TRBJ2-1 provide the parts outside the CDR3, is GAGVSQSPSNKVTEKGKDVELRCDPISGHTALYWYRQSLGQGLEFLIYFQGNSAPDKSGLPSDRFSAERTGGSVSTLTIQRTQQEDSAVYLCASSSPGREVPFFGPGTRLTVL.

V is TRBV28 and J is TRBJ2-7; TRBD2 matches at 7 bases. CDR3 length equals 15 residues. Germline V gene sequence: CDR1 MDHEN, CDR2 SYDVKM. The V segment lost 5 bases and the J segment 6 bases; nucleotides outside the gene matches: 13. DNA for the CDR3: TGTGCCAGCAGTCCCCCCGGCGGGAGTATGGGCGAGCAGTACTTC. This translates into CASSPPGGSMGEQYF.

V gene TRBV5-4 combines with J gene TRBJ2-1; D unresolved. CDR1 is SGHNT, CDR2 YYREEE, per germline (reference sequence). The CDR3 runs 14 residues. With 9 bases removed from V and 1 base from J, the gap between germline ends came to 14 bases. The CDR3 region is CATHSRESYNEQFF. The CDR3 DNA sequence: TGTGCCACCCATTCGCGCGAATCCTACAATGAGCAGTTCTTC.

The chain uses TRBV7-8 and TRBJ1-5; the D is unclear. The V end lost 0 bases, the J end lost 0 bases, and 9 bases lay between the germline ends. In germline, CDR1 is SGHVS, CDR2 FQNEAQ. This CDR3 comprises 16 residues. The CDR3 DNA is TGTGCCAGCAGCTTAGCCGAGGCTTATAGCAATCAGCCCCAGCATTTT. Translation gives CASSLAEAYSNQPQHF.

In DNA, the CDR3 is TGTGCCAGTAGTCCACGGACAGGTGTCGCCTACGAGCAGTACTTC. This gives the protein CASSPRTGVAYEQYF. The chain carries TRBV19 and TRBJ2-7, with TRBD1 matching 7 bases. Losses at the gene ends were 5 bases for V and 2 bases for J; bases not matched to a gene: 9. The CDR3 has 15 residues. CDR1 and CDR2 from the germline V gene are LNHDA and SQIVND (reference sequence).

V and J are TRBV5-8 and TRBJ2-4; 11 bases line up with TRBD2. V dropped 4 bases and J dropped 6; count of bases not matched to a gene: 15. Germline-derived CDR1 and CDR2 are SGHTS and YDEGEE. The CDR3 loop spans 18 amino acids. In nucleotides, the CDR3 is TGTGCCAGCAGCGGACCTCTAGCGGGAGGACCGTCGGGAAACATTCAGTACTTC. It yields the protein CASSGPLAGGPSGNIQYF. Drawing the rest from reference TRBV5-8 and TRBJ2-4, the complete variable domain is EAGVTQSPTHLIKTRGQQATLRCSPISGHTSVYWYQQALGLGLQFLLWYDEGEERNRGNFPPRFSGRQFPNYSSELNVNALELEDSALYLCASSGPLAGGPSGNIQYFGAGTRLSVL.

The chain employs TRBV7-2 and TRBJ2-5; maybe TRBD2 (6 bases). Trimming pared 5 bases from V and 5 bases from J, leaving 18 bases between. From germline, CDR1 is SGHTA and CDR2 FQGNSA. CDR3 length: 15 residues. The DNA of the CDR3 is TGTGCCAGCAGCCCCTCTGTCGGGGGAATGGAGACCCAGTACTTC. Translated: CASSPSVGGMETQYF.

The chain is built from TRBV7-8 and TRBJ2-2, with TRBD2 as a possible D gene (6 bases). Germline V gives CDR1 SGHVS, CDR2 FQNEAQ. The CDR3 runs 15 residues. Trimming removed 5 bases at V and 4 bases at J, with 14 bases between. In DNA form, the CDR3 reads TGTGCCAGCAGCACTGCCCCGGAGGGCACCGGGGAGCTGTTTTTT. This encodes CASSTAPEGTGELFF.

The V and J genes are TRBV15 and TRBJ1-1, with D possibly TRBD1 on 5 matching bases. This CDR3 comprises 15 residues. Germline-derived CDR1 and CDR2 are LNHNV and YYDKDF (reference sequence). Deletions cut 3 bases from V and 1 base from J, with 12 bases between. CDR3 region: CATSREGLPNTEAFF. The DNA for the CDR3 is TGTGCCACCAGCAGGGAGGGACTGCCGAACACTGAAGCTTTCTTT.

This chain uses TRBV29-1 with TRBJ2-7, with 12 bases fitting TRBD1. The CDR3 has 14 residues. CDR1 SQVTM and CDR2 ANQGSEA come from the germline V gene. Unmatched junction bases numbered 10, after V lost 4 bases and J lost 9 bases. CDR3 DNA sequence: TGCAGCGTTGGGGCCCCGGGACAGGGGGCAGGGCAGTACTTC. This gives the protein CSVGAPGQGAGQYF.